One T cell receptor (beta chain) is described in this entry. Per germline, CDR1 LNHDA and CDR2 SQIVND (reference sequence). The CDR3 loop spans 13 amino acids. With 5 bases clipped from V and 3 bases from J, the junction kept 3 bases outside the gene matches. This sample was included in a study of shared clonotypes between healthy human individuals. TCRdb's copy holds only in-frame clones and misses some; the assay was immunoSEQ multiplex PCR. The table shows approximately 470,000 clones, with roughly 80% occurring only once. The V gene is TRBV19, the J gene TRBJ1-2; the match to TRBD1 covers 7 bases. Sequencing was carried out using PBMCs. This clonotype was obtained from a woman between 40 and 55 years old in good health. Some clones in this sample may be carry-over from other donors' samples. CDR3: CASSATGDYGYTF. CDR3 nucleotides: TGTGCCAGTAGTGCCACAGGGGACTATGGCTACACCTTC.